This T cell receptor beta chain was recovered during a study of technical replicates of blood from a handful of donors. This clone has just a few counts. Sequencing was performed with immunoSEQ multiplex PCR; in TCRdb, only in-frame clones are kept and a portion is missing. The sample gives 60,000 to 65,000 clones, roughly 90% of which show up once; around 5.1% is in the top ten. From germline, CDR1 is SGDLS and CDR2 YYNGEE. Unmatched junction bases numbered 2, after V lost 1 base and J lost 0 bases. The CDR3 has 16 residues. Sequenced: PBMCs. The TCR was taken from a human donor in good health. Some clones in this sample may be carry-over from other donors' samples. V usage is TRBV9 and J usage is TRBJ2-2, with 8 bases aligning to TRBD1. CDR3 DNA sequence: TGTGCCAGCAGCGTACAGGGGGCTCCGAACACCGGGGAGCTGTTTTTT. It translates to CASSVQGAPNTGELFF.